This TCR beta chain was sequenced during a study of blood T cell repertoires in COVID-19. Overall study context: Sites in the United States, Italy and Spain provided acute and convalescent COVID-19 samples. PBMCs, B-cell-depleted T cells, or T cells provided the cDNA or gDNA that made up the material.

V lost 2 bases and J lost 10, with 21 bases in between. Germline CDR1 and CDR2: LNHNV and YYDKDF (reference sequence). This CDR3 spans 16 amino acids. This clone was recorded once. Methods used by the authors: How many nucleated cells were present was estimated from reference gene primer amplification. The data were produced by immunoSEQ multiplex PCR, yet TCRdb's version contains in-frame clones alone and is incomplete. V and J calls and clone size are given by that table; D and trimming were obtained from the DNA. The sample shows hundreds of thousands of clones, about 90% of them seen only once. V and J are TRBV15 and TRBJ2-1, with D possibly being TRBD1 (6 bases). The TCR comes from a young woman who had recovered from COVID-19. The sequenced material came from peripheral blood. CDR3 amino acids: CATSRSTGSGIEEQFF. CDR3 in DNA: TGTGCCACCAGCAGATCAACAGGGTCTGGGATTGAGGAGCAGTTCTTC. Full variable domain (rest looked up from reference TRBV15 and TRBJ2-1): DAMVIQNPRYQVTQFGKPVTLSCSQTLNHNVMYWYQQKSSQAPKLLFHYYDKDFNNEADTPDNFQSRRPNTSFCFLDIRSPGLGDTAMYLCATSRSTGSGIEEQFFGPGTRLTVL.